These 27 T cell receptor beta chains share one sample of origin, sequenced in a study of OX40 agonist ivuxolimab in advanced cancers. Only in-frame clones appear in the TCRdb table, and some are missing; sequencing was by immunoSEQ multiplex PCR. The sample lists over 30,000 clones; 82% were seen once. The specimen was CD4+ or CD8+ T cells sorted from blood, collected in a trial of the OX40 agonist ivuxolimab. The receptors come from an adult with an advanced solid tumor such as melanoma, head and neck, liver or kidney cancer.

The chain joins TRBV5-1 to TRBJ2-5; D may be TRBD1 (5 bases). Trimming took off 4 bases at V and 4 bases at J, with 14 bases between the two ends. Germline-derived CDR1 and CDR2 are SGHRS and YFSETQ. The CDR3 sequence is 14 residues long. The CDR3 loop is CASSAQGGLETQYF. Written as DNA, the CDR3 is TGCGCCAGCAGCGCTCAGGGTGGGCTAGAGACCCAGTACTTC.

This clone was recorded a few times. The J gene is TRBJ2-1, the V gene TRBV7-6; D may be TRBD2 (6 bases). Trimming pared 3 bases from V and 1 base from J, leaving 10 bases between. The CDR3 is 15 residues long. Germline V lookup: CDR1 SGHVS, CDR2 FNYEAQ. The DNA of the CDR3 is TGTGCCAGCAGCTTGACTGGGGGGTCCTACAATGAGCAGTTCTTC. Translating gives CASSLTGGSYNEQFF. Full variable domain (outside the CDR3, taken from reference TRBV7-6 and TRBJ2-1): GAGVSQSPRYKVTKRGQDVALRCDPISGHVSLYWYRQALGQGPEFLTYFNYEAQQDKSGLPNDRFSAERPEGSISTLTIQRTEQRDSAMYRCASSLTGGSYNEQFFGPGTRLTVL.

This clone has a single count. The rearrangement uses TRBV6-6 and TRBJ1-4, with 7 bases lining up with TRBD1. The CDR3 has 13 amino acids. Germline lookup yields CDR1 MNHNY and CDR2 SVGAGI (reference sequence). The V gene end was trimmed by 10 bases and the J gene end by 7 bases; junction bases not matched to a gene: 9. This CDR3 reads CATRQGGSEKLFF. CDR3 DNA sequence: TGTGCCACTCGACAGGGAGGTTCTGAAAAACTGTTTTTT.

The chain employs TRBV18 and TRBJ2-3; D is perhaps TRBD2 (6 bases). CDR1 and CDR2 (germline): KGHSH, LQKENI. V shed 5 bases and J shed 2 bases, with 11 bases lying between them. There are 14 residues in the CDR3. The CDR3 nucleotides are TGTGCCAGCTCAGCCGGGACTGACACAGATACGCAGTATTTT. This codes for CASSAGTDTDTQYF.

This clone occurred a few times. The rearrangement uses TRBV7-2 and TRBJ1-3; TRBD1 might be the D (6 bases). The germline V gene has CDR1 SGHTA and CDR2 FQGNSA. There are 13 residues in the CDR3. V was pared by 5 bases and J by 7 bases, with 12 bases between. The CDR3 region is CASSELRGNTIYF. As DNA, the CDR3 is TGTGCCAGCAGCGAGCTCAGGGGTAACACCATATATTTT.

J is TRBJ2-7 and V is TRBV6-5; D gene unclear. V was pared by 5 bases and J by 0 bases, with 14 bases between. Looked up from germline, CDR1 is MNHEY and CDR2 is SVGAGI. The CDR3 runs 15 residues. In nucleotides, the CDR3 is TGTGCCAGCAGTCCCCGCAGGACCCCCTCCTACGAGCAGTACTTC. Its protein product is CASSPRRTPSYEQYF.

This clone was detected once. This chain joins TRBV18 and TRBJ1-6; 7 bases align to TRBD1. Germline values: CDR1 KGHSH, CDR2 LQKENI. This CDR3 is built from 14 residues. V trimming: 5 bases; J trimming: 7 bases; junction bases outside the gene matches: 5. The CDR3 loop is CASSFQGENSPLHF. The CDR3 DNA reads TGTGCCAGCTCATTCCAGGGGGAGAATTCACCCCTCCACTTT.

V and J are TRBV7-8 and TRBJ1-1, with D uncertain. CDR1 and CDR2 from the germline V gene are SGHVS and FQNEAQ. Trimming left V 6 bases short and J 2 bases short, with 10 bases between. This CDR3 is built from 13 residues. The CDR3 spells CASSFNRNTEAFF. The CDR3 bases are TGTGCCAGCAGTTTCAACAGAAACACTGAAGCTTTCTTT.

This clone was observed a handful of times. In nucleotides, the CDR3 is TGCAGCGTCGTATCCCAAGAGACCCAGTACTTC. Protein: CSVVSQETQYF. The chain joins TRBV29-1 to TRBJ2-5; unclear D gene. Trimming pared 6 bases from V and 1 base from J, leaving 6 bases between. CDR3 size: 11 residues. Germline CDR1 SQVTM, CDR2 ANQGSEA.

The rearrangement links TRBV11-3 to TRBJ2-7, with D possibly being TRBD2 (5 bases). The CDR3 runs to 13 residues. V was pared by 7 bases and J by 1 base, with 11 bases between. From germline, CDR1 is SGHNT and CDR2 YENEEA. CDR3 residues: CASNFTGSYEQYF. The CDR3 DNA follows: TGTGCCAGCAACTTTACGGGGTCCTACGAGCAGTACTTC. Supplemented by reference TRBV11-3 and TRBJ2-7, the full variable domain reads EAGVVQSPRYKIIEKKQPVAFWCNPISGHNTLYWYLQNLGQGPELLIRYENEEAVDDSQLPKDRFSAERLKGVDSTLKIQPAELGDSAVYLCASNFTGSYEQYFGPGTRLTVT.

The J gene is TRBJ2-5, the V gene TRBV6-6; D call uncertain. In germline, CDR1 is MNHNY, CDR2 SVGAGI (reference sequence). The CDR3 spans 13 residues. V gave up 2 bases and J gave up 9 bases, with 13 bases separating them. Written as DNA, the CDR3 is TGTGCCAGCAGTTACACAAGCCGGTCGTCCCAGTACTTC. It yields the protein CASSYTSRSSQYF.

This rearrangement joins TRBV5-5 to TRBJ1-4; TRBD1 aligns across 11 bases. The CDR3 is 17 residues long. Germline loops: CDR1 SGHKS, CDR2 YYEKEE (reference sequence). With 5 bases clipped from V and 7 bases from J, the junction kept 13 bases outside the gene matches. As DNA, the CDR3 is TGTGCCAGCAGTCGTCTCGGACAGGGGGCAGTAAGTGAAAAACTGTTTTTT. As protein: CASSRLGQGAVSEKLFF.

The V gene is TRBV6-1, the J gene TRBJ2-1; D uncertain. The CDR3 is made up of 13 amino acids. The V end was cut by 1 base, the J end by 4 bases, with 5 bases between. Per germline, CDR1 MNHNS and CDR2 SASEGT. Here the CDR3 DNA reads TGTGCCAGCAGTGAAGACAGTTACAATGAGCAGTTCTTC. Amino acids: CASSEDSYNEQFF.

This chain connects TRBV25-1 to TRBJ2-3; possibly TRBD2 for D (6 bases). The CDR3 consists of 15 residues. In germline, CDR1 is MGHDK, CDR2 SYGVNS. V was shortened by 0 bases and J by 5 bases, with 12 bases between the two germline ends. For the CDR3, the DNA is TGTGCCAGCAGTGAATATATTGGGCGGGGAGATACGCAGTATTTT. This translates into CASSEYIGRGDTQYF.

This sequence joins TRBV21-1 and TRBJ2-5; the table's D call, TRBD2, has no DNA check behind it. TRBV21-1 is given as a pseudogene. This CDR3 contains 18 residues. The CDR3 here is CASSKALLAGPPQETQYF. The CDR3 DNA sequence: TGTGCCAGCAGCAAAGCGCTCCTAGCGGGGCCGCCTCAAGAGACCCAGTACTTC.

This chain joins TRBV9 and TRBJ1-2; 8 positions match TRBD1. This CDR3 contains 15 residues. CDR1 is SGDLS, CDR2 YYNGEE, per germline. Trimming cost V 5 bases and J 1 base; bases outside gene matches: 7. The CDR3 DNA reads as TGTGCCAGCAGGTCGGACAGGGTAAATAACTATGGCTACACCTTC. Protein: CASRSDRVNNYGYTF.

This chain connects TRBV5-4 to TRBJ2-1; D call uncertain. V lost 0 bases and J 4 bases, leaving 20 bases between the germline ends. The CDR3 contains 18 residues. Germline assignment: CDR1 SGHNT and CDR2 YYREEE (reference sequence). The CDR3 region has the DNA TGTGCCAGCAGCTTGGACGACCTCGTGGACCCTCTTTACAATGAGCAGTTCTTC. Translation gives CASSLDDLVDPLYNEQFF. Full variable domain (missing parts from reference TRBV5-4 and TRBJ2-1): ETGVTQSPTHLIKTRGQQVTLRCSSQSGHNTVSWYQQALGQGPQFIFQYYREEENGRGNFPPRFSGLQFPNYSSELNVNALELDDSALYLCASSLDDLVDPLYNEQFFGPGTRLTVL.

This clone was counted between two and nine times. This chain uses TRBV5-1 with TRBJ2-1; TRBD2 matches 7 bases. Germline CDR1 reads SGHRS; CDR2 reads YFSETQ. CDR3 size: 15 residues. Trimming cost V 2 bases and J 4 bases; bases outside gene matches: 6. CDR3 amino acids: CASSLAGRLYNEQFF. In DNA form, the CDR3 reads TGCGCCAGCAGCTTAGCGGGGAGACTTTACAATGAGCAGTTCTTC.

This clone was counted a few times. The J gene is TRBJ2-1, the V gene TRBV10-3, with 9 bases matching TRBD1. Germline trimming cut 5 bases from V and 2 bases from J; bases unmatched to any gene: 7. The CDR3 contains 16 residues. CDR1 and CDR2 from the germline V gene are ENHRY and SYGVKD. CDR3 in DNA: TGTGCCATCAGTTTCTACCGGGACAGGGCCTACAATGAGCAGTTCTTC. Encoded protein: CAISFYRDRAYNEQFF.

There are a few counts of this clone. The chain links TRBV5-1 to TRBJ2-7; 8 bases align to TRBD1. Unmatched junction bases numbered 9, after V lost 6 bases and J lost 4 bases. Germline V lookup: CDR1 SGHRS, CDR2 YFSETQ. CDR3 length: 14 amino acids. DNA for the CDR3: TGCGCCAGCACCCTGGGACAGGATGGGTACGAGCAGTACTTC. This gives the protein CASTLGQDGYEQYF.

The chain joins TRBV6-1 to TRBJ2-5; D gene uncertain. Between the trimmed V and J ends, which lost 1 base and 4 bases, there was a span of 7 bases. CDR1 and CDR2 from the germline V gene are MNHNS and SASEGT. The CDR3 sequence is 13 residues long. In DNA, the CDR3 is TGTGCCAGCAGTGAAGGGGCCCGAGAGACCCAGTACTTC. This gives the protein CASSEGARETQYF.

Regarding this clone: At one of its ends the junction is not consistent with the germline gene, which may arise from a read error. The sample contains more than one DNA sequence encoding this CDR3. The CDR3 region is CASRLQGRSGNTIYF. CDR3 nucleotide sequence: TGTGCTAGCAGGTTACAGGGAAGGTCTGGAAACACCATATATTTT. The V and J genes are TRBV27 and TRBJ1-3, with TRBD1 as a possible D gene (6 bases). CDR1 is MNHEY and CDR2 is SMNVEV in the germline V gene (reference sequence). The CDR3 runs to 15 residues.

The chain combines TRBV9 with TRBJ2-5; 11 bases agree with TRBD2. With 0 bases clipped from V and 0 bases from J, the junction kept 7 bases outside the gene matches. Germline CDR1 reads SGDLS; CDR2 reads YYNGEE. There are 18 residues in the CDR3. In DNA, the CDR3 is TGTGCCAGCAGCGTAGGGGTAGGGGGACTAGCGGACCAAGAGACCCAGTACTTC. Its translation: CASSVGVGGLADQETQYF.

The V and J genes are TRBV6-1 and TRBJ2-7; 9 nucleotides agree with TRBD1. Germline CDR1 reads MNHNS; CDR2 reads SASEGT. CDR3 size: 13 residues. Losses at the gene ends were 8 bases for V and 4 bases for J; bases not matched to a gene: 6. This CDR3 reads CASSRDREYEQYF. As DNA, the CDR3 is TGTGCCAGCTCCCGGGACAGGGAGTACGAGCAGTACTTC.

This clone has a single count. The sample holds other DNA sequences that translate to the same CDR3. This sequence joins TRBV27 and TRBJ2-1, with D perhaps TRBD1 (6 bases). The CDR3 spans 10 residues. Trimming removed 8 bases from V and 10 bases from J, with 9 bases in between. Germline V lookup: CDR1 MNHEY, CDR2 SMNVEV (reference sequence). The CDR3 nucleotides are TGTGCCAGCGGGGGCAACGAGCAGTTCTTC. This translates into CASGGNEQFF.

The genes are TRBV7-6 and TRBJ2-1, with 7 bases identical to TRBD1. This CDR3 spans 15 amino acids. V lost 5 bases and J lost 5; bases outside the gene matches: 9. The germline CDR1 and CDR2 sequences are SGHVS and FNYEAQ. The CDR3 coding sequence is TGTGCCAGCAGCGCTACCCGACAGGGTAACAATGAGCAGTTCTTC. As protein: CASSATRQGNNEQFF.

This chain links TRBV18 with TRBJ2-7; 8 nucleotides agree with TRBD1. Germline CDR1 and CDR2: KGHSH and LQKENI. The length of the CDR3 is 14 residues. With V trimmed by 3 bases and J by 2 bases, 3 bases remained unmatched. The DNA of the CDR3 is TGTGCCAGCTCACCCTCACAGGGGGCCTACGAGCAGTACTTC. Protein product: CASSPSQGAYEQYF. Full variable domain (remainder filled in from reference TRBV18 and TRBJ2-7): NAGVMQNPRHLVRRRGQEARLRCSPMKGHSHVYWYRQLPEEGLKFMVYLQKENIIDESGMPKERFSAEFPKEGPSILRIQQVVRGDSAAYFCASSPSQGAYEQYFGPGTRLTVT.